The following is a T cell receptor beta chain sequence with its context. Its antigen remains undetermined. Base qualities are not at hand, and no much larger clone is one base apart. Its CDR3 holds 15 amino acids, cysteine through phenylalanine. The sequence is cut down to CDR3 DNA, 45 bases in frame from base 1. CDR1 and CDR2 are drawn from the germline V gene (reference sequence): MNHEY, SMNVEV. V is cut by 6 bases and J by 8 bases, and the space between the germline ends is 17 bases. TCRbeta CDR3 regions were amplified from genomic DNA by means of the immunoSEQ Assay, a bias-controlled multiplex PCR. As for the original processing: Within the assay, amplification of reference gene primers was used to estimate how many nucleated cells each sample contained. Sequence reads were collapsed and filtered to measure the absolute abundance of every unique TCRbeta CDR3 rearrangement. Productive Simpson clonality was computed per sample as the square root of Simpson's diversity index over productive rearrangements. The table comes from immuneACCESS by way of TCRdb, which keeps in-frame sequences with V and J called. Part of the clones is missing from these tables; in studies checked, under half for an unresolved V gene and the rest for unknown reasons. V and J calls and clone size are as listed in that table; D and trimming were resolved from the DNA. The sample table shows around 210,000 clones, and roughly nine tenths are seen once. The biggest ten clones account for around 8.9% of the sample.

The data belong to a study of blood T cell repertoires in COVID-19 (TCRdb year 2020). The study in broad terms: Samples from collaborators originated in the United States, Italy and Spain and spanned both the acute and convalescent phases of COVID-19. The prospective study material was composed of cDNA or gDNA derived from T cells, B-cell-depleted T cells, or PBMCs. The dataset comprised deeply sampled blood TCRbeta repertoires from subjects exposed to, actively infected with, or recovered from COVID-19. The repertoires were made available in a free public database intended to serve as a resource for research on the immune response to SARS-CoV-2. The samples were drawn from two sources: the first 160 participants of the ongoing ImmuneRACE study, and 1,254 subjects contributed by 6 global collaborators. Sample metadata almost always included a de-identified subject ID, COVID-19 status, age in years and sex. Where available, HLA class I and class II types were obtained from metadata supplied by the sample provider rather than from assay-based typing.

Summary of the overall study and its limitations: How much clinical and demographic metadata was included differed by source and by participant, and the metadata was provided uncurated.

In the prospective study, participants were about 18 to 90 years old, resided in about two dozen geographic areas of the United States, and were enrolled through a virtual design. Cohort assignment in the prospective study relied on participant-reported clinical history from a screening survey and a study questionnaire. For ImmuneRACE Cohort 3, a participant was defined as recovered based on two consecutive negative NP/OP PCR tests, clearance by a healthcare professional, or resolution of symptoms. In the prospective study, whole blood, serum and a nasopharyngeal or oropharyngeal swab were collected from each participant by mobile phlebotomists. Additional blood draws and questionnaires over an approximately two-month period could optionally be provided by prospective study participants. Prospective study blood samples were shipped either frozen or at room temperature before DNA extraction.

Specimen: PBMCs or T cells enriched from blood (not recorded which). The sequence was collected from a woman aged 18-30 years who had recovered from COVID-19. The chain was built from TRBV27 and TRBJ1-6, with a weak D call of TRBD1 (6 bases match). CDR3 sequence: CASSSLQGRDSPLHF. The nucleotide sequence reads TGTGCCAGCAGCTCCTTACAGGGACGGGATTCACCCCTCCACTTT.